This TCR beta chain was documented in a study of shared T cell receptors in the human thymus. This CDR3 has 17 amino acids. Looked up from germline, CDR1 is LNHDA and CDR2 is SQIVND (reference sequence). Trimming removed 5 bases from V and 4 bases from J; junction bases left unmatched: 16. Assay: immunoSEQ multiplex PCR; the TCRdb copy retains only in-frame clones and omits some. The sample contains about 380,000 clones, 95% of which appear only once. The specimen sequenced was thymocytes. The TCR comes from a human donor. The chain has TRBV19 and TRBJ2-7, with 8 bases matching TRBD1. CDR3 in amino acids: CASSVRRGQGNKYEQYF. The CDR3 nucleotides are TGTGCCAGTAGTGTTCGACGTGGACAGGGTAATAAGTACGAGCAGTACTTC. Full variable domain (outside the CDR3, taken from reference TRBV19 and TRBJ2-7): DGGITQSPKYLFRKEGQNVTLSCEQNLNHDAMYWYRQDPGQGLRLIYYSQIVNDFQKGDIAEGYSVSREKKESFPLTVTSAQKNPTAFYLCASSVRRGQGNKYEQYFGPGTRLTVT.